This T cell receptor beta chain was retrieved from a study of OX40 agonist ivuxolimab in advanced cancers. Study-level results: Among T cells, CD8+ cells averaged more expanded clones than CD4+ cells.

On this clone itself: Its matching antigen is unknown.

The table came from immunoSEQ multiplex PCR; TCRdb's copy has only in-frame clones and leaves some out. This sample has 35,000 or so clones, with approximately 76% found just once. Per the germline V gene, CDR1 is SQVTM and CDR2 is ANQGSEA. There are 13 residues in the CDR3. The V gene lost 7 bases and the J gene lost 9 bases, with 21 bases spanning the gap. The starting material was CD4+ or CD8+ T cells sorted from blood, obtained in a trial of the OX40 agonist ivuxolimab. The sequence was collected from an adult with an advanced solid tumor such as melanoma, head and neck, liver or kidney cancer. V gene TRBV29-1 combines with J gene TRBJ1-2, with D possibly being TRBD1 (5 bases). CDR3 nucleotides: TGCAGCGCCTCACACGGGACGAGAGATCGCTACACCTTC. Its protein product is CSASHGTRDRYTF. Based on the CDR3 plus reference TRBV29-1 and TRBJ1-2, the full variable domain is SAVISQKPSRDICQRGTSLTIQCQVDSQVTMMFWYRQQPGQSLTLIATANQGSEATYESGFVIDKFPISRPNLTFSTLTVSNMSPEDSSIYLCSASHGTRDRYTFGSGTRLTVV.